This T cell receptor beta chain was observed in a study of shared clonotypes between healthy human individuals. Study-level background: Three CD4 naive, three CD4 memory, two CD8 naive and one CD8 memory plate were used per donor.

The test was conducted at deep level. Over several immunoSEQ plates, each subset's genomic DNA was distributed in even portions. Profiling relied on immunoSEQ multiplex PCR, and the TCRdb table lists in-frame clones only, not all of them. The sample lists approximately 1,500,000 clones, around 98% occurring once. The length of the CDR3 is 15 residues. The V and J ends lost 7 bases and 3 bases respectively, with 16 bases between them. The germline V gene encodes CDR1 LNHDA and CDR2 SQIVND (reference sequence). The donors were adults (healthy and HIV-negative) with no recent acute infections or vaccinations.

Sequencing was performed on naive CD4+ T cells sorted from blood. The subset was: CD45RA+ positively selected. V and J are TRBV19 and TRBJ1-5; D possibly corresponds to TRBD1 (6 bases). This TCR was sampled from a man between 25 and 39 years old in good health. For the CDR3, the DNA is TGTGCCAGTAACTCTTGGGGGGCGTTCAATCAGCCCCAGCATTTT. Its translation is CASNSWGAFNQPQHF.